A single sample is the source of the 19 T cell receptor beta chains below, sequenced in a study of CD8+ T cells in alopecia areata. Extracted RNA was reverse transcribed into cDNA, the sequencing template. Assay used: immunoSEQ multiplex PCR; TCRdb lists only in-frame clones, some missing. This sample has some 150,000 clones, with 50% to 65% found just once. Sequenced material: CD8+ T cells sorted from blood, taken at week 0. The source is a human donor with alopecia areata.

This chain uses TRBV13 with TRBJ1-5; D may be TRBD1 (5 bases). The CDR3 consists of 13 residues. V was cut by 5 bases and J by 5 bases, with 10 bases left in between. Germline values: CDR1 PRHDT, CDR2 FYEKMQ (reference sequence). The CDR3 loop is CASSVQGYQPQHF. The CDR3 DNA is TGTGCCAGCAGCGTGCAGGGTTATCAGCCCCAGCATTTT.

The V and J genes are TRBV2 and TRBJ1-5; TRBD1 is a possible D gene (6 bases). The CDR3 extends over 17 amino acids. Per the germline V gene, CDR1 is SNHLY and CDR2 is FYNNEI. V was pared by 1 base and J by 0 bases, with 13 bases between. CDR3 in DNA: TGTGCCAGCAGTGAAGGTTACGGGGGCCCTAGCAATCAGCCCCAGCATTTT. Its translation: CASSEGYGGPSNQPQHF. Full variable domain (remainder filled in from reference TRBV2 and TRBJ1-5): EPEVTQTPSHQVTQMGQEVILRCVPISNHLYFYWYRQILGQKVEFLVSFYNNEISEKSEIFDDQFSVERPDGSNFTLKIRSTKLEDSAMYFCASSEGYGGPSNQPQHFGDGTRLSIL.

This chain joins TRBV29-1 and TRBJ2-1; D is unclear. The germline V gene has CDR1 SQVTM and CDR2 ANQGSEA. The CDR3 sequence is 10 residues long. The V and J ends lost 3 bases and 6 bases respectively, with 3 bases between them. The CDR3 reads CSVDLNEQFF. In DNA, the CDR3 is TGCAGCGTTGACCTCAATGAGCAGTTCTTC.

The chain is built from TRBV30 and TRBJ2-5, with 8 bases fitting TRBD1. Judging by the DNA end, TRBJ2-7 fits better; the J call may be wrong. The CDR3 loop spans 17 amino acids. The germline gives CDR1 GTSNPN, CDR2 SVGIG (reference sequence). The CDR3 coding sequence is TGTGCCTGGAGGCAATCACGGGACAGGTACTCTCTCTACGAGCAGTACTTC. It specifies CAWRQSRDRYSLYEQYF.

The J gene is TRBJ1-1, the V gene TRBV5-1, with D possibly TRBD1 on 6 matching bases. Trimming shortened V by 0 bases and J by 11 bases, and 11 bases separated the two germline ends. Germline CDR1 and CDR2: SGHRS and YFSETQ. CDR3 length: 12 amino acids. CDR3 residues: CASSLAGGSAFF. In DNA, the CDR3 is TGCGCCAGCAGCTTGGCCGGGGGCTCGGCTTTCTTT. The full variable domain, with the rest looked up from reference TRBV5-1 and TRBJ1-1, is KAGVTQTPRYLIKTRGQQVTLSCSPISGHRSVSWYQQTPGQGLQFLFEYFSETQRNKGNFPGRFSGRQFSNSRSEMNVSTLELGDSALYLCASSLAGGSAFFGQGTRLTVV.

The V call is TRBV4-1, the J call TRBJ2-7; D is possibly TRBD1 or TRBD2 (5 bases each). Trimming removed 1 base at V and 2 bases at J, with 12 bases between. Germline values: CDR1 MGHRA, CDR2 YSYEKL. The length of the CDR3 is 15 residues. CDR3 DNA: TGCGCCAGCAGCCAAGCCCAGGGAGATGCCTACGAGCAGTACTTC. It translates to CASSQAQGDAYEQYF.

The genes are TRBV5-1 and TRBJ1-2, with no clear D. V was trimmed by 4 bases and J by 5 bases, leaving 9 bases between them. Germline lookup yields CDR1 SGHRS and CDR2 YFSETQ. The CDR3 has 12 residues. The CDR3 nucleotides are TGCGCCAGCAGCGACGGGCCATATGGCTACACCTTC. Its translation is CASSDGPYGYTF.

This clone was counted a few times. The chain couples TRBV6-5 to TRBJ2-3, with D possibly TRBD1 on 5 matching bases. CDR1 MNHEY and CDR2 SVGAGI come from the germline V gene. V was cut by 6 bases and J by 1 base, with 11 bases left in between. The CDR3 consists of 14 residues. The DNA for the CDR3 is TGTGCCAGCAGCCCAAGGGGCGGCACAGATACGCAGTATTTT. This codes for CASSPRGGTDTQYF.

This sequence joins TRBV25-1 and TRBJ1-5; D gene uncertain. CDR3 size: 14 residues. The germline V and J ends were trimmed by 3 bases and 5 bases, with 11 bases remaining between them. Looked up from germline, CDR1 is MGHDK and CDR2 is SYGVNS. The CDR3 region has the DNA TGTGCCAGCAGTGAGAAGGGAGGACATCAGCCCCAGCATTTT. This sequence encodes CASSEKGGHQPQHF.

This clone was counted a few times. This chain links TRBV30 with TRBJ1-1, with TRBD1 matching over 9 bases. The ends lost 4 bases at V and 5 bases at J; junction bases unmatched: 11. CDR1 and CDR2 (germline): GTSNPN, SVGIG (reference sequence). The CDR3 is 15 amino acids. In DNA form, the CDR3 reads TGTGCCTGGACCCCGGGACAGGGAGGGATGACTGAAGCTTTCTTT. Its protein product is CAWTPGQGGMTEAFF.

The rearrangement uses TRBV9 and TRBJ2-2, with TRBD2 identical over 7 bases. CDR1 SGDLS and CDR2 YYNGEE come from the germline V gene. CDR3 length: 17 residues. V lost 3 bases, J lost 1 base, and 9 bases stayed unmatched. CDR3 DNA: TGTGCCAGCAGCGCCCCCCACGGCGGGGGGAACACCGGGGAGCTGTTTTTT. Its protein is CASSAPHGGGNTGELFF. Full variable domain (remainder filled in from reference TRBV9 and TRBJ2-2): DSGVTQTPKHLITATGQRVTLRCSPRSGDLSVYWYQQSLDQGLQFLIQYYNGEERAKGNILERFSAQQFPDLHSELNLSSLELGDSALYFCASSAPHGGGNTGELFFGEGSRLTVL.

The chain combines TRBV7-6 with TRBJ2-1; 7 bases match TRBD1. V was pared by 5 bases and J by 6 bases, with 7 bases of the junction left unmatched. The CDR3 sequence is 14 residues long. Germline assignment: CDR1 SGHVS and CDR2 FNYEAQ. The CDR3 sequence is CASSLGSGGNEQFF. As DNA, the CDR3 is TGTGCCAGCAGCCTCGGCTCAGGGGGCAATGAGCAGTTCTTC.

This CDR3 is CASSSSQSYEQYF. Here the CDR3 DNA reads TGTGCCAGCAGCTCCTCCCAATCCTACGAGCAGTACTTC. The gene calls are TRBV7-9 and TRBJ2-7; no definite D call. V dropped 4 bases and J dropped 1 base, with 8 bases sitting between them. The CDR3 is 13 residues long. CDR1 is SEHNR, CDR2 FQNEAQ, per germline (reference sequence). Combining the CDR3 with reference TRBV7-9 and TRBJ2-7 gives the whole variable domain DTGVSQNPRHKITKRGQNVTFRCDPISEHNRLYWYRQTLGQGPEFLTYFQNEAQLEKSRLLSDRFSAERPKGSFSTLEIQRTEQGDSAMYLCASSSSQSYEQYFGPGTRLTVT.

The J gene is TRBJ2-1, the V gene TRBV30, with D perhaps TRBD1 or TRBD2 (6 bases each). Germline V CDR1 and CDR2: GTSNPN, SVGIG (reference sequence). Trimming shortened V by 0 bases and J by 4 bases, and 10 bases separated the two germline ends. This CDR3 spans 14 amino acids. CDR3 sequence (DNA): TGTGCCTGGAGTGTCGGGGGCCGTTACAATGAGCAGTTCTTC. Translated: CAWSVGGRYNEQFF.

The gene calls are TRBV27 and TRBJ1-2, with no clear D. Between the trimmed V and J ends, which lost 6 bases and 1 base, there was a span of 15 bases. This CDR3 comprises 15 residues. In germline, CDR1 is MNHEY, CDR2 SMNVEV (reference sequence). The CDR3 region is CASSPSPYNNYGYTF. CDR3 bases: TGTGCCAGCAGCCCCTCGCCGTACAATAACTATGGCTACACCTTC.

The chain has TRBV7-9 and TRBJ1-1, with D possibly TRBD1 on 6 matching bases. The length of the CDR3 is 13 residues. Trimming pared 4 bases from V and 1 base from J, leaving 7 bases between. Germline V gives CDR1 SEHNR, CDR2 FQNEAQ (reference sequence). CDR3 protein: CASSSQGNTEAFF. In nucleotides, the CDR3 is TGTGCCAGCAGCTCACAGGGGAACACTGAAGCTTTCTTT.

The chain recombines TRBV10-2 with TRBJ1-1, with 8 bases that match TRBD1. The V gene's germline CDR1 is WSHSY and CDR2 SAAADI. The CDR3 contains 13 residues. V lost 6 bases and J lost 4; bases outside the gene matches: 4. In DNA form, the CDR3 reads TGCGCCAGCAGCCCCGGACAGGGCACTGAAGCTTTCTTT. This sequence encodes CASSPGQGTEAFF.

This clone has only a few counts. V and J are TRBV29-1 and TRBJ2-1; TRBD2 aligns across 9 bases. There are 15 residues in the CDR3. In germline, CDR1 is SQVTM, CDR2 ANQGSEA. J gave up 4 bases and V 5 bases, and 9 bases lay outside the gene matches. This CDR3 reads CSVKLAGEAYNEQFF. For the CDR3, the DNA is TGCAGCGTTAAATTAGCGGGGGAGGCATACAATGAGCAGTTCTTC.

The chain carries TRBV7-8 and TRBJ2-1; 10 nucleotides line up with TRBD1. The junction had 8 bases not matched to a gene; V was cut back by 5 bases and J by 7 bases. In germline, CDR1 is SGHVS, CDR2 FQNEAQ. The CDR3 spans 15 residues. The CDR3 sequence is CASSPGQGNLNEQFF. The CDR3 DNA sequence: TGTGCCAGCAGCCCGGGACAGGGGAATTTGAATGAGCAGTTCTTC.